The sequence of this T cell receptor beta chain was determined in a study of Tregs in tolerant kidney transplant recipients. Assay: immunoSEQ multiplex PCR; the TCRdb copy retains only in-frame clones and omits some. The sample has about 240,000 clones, more than 65% seen once. CD4+CD25+CD127- Tregs, CD4+CD25- non-Tregs, CD4 and CD8 cells were sorted. With respect to this clone: Its matching antigen is unknown.

Study-wide results and caveats: Findings come from small patient numbers and require larger validation. The most relevant donor-specific Treg TCRbeta repertoire apparently came from expansion with activated donor B cells.

Sequencing used CD4+ T cells from blood. This clonotype originated in a human donor in good health.

DNA for the CDR3: TGTGCCAGCAGCGTAGGGAGGATGGCTAATGAAAAACTGTTTTTT. It translates to CASSVGRMANEKLFF. The rearrangement uses TRBV9 and TRBJ1-4; no clear D gene. The V end lost 0 bases, the J end lost 3 bases, and 9 bases lay between the germline ends. This CDR3 comprises 15 residues. The germline CDR1 and CDR2 sequences are SGDLS and YYNGEE.